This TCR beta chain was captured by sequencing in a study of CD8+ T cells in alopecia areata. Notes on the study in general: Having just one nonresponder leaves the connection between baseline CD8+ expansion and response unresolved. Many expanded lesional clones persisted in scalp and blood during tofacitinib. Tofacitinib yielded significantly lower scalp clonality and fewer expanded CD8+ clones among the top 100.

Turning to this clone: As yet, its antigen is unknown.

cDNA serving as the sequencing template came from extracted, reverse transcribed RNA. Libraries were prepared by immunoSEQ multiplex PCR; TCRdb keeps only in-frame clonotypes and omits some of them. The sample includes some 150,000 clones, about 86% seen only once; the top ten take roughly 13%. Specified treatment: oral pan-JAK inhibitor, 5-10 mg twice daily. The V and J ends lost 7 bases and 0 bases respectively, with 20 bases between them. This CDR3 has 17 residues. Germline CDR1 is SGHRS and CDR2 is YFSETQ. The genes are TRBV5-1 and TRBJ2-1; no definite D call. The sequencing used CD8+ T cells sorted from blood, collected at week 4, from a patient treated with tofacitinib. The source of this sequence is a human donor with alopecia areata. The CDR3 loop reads CASCRSGSPSSYNEQFF. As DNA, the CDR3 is TGCGCCAGCTGCCGATCCGGGTCACCCAGCTCCTACAATGAGCAGTTCTTC.